Included here is one TCR beta chain sequence, with context. This clonotype was seen only a few times. Its antigen is currently not known. Qualities for individual bases were not recorded, and no much larger clone is one base off. This record comes from a study of blood T cells in healthy people across ages (dated by TCRdb to 2015 to 2017). With regard to the full study: In model experiments, roughly one uniquely barcoded TCR beta cDNA molecule per two T cells was captured by template switching. Using deep sequencing normalized with unique cDNA molecular identifiers, the study measured how TCR beta repertoire diversity changes with age. The donors were split into four age groups: young (average about 15 years), middle-aged (roughly 39), aged (over 55) and long-lived (roughly 88). To avoid experimental bias, donors of different ages were randomly spread across the sequencing lanes. For two donors (one aged 18 to 29 and one aged 80 or older), the study analyzed two additional independent replicas of 1 million unique cDNA reads from the same blood draw.

Libraries were made using 5' RACE. Reads for this sample came from an Illumina HiSeq 2500. The second PCR ran for about 6 to 11 cycles and used a J-beta primer mix along with a sample-barcoded 5' primer. A template-switch 5' adaptor carrying 12 random nucleotides introduced a unique molecular identifier onto each TCR beta cDNA molecule. Each sample yielded at least 3 million CDR3-containing paired-end reads. The Mint cDNA synthesis kit, primed by a TRBC-specific oligonucleotide, was used to synthesize first-strand cDNA from all RNA. Following uracil-DNA glycosylase treatment, a first 18-cycle PCR with universal primers M1SS and BC2_uni_R was performed on all cDNA. The paper's data handling went like this. Each sample was normalized by randomly selecting 1 million high-quality reads, each carrying a distinct molecular identifier. Instead of being binned into consensus sequences, reads that shared molecular identifiers were thrown out. MiTCR, set to a Q25 quality threshold and the strictest error-elimination algorithm, was used for CDR3 identification, clonotype clustering and error correction. Lower-bound total TCR beta diversity was estimated with a nonparametric unseen species model using Euler transformation. TCRdb cleaned the public reads at Q25 with fastp, built clones with MiXCR and kept in-frame beta chains. Rows with one shared CDR3 protein collapse into an entry with the most common genes and DNA. For this entry, the V and J calls and clone size follow TCRdb and not the study's own pipeline. This sample has approximately 850,000 distinct CDR3 sequences in its table, and more than 40% of those were observed once. The ten biggest clones cover around 21% of the sample.

The donors were 40 or so Caucasian individuals from Russia, aged about 6 to 100 years, who were systemically healthy. Each donor gave approximately 10 milliliters of peripheral blood, collected into EDTA-treated Vacutainer tubes. PBMCs were isolated by Ficoll-Paque density-gradient centrifugation, with at least 6 million obtained per sample. Total RNA, at least 6 micrograms per sample, was extracted from PBMCs with Trizol reagent. The percentages of naive CD45RAhigh/CD27high T cells were determined by flow cytometry on a PBMC aliquot from every donor. Points the paper makes about the study in general: As age increased, observed TCR beta diversity per million T cells dropped in a roughly linear way, and a significant reduction was already evident by age about 36. The percentage of naive T cells measured by flow cytometry correlated strongly with observed TCR beta diversity. Conclusive comparison of naive and antigen-experienced compartments was prevented by the profiling of bulk unsorted PBMCs. Total diversity estimates from one million sequenced T cells were considered lower bounds and underestimates. Compared with the aged group, the long-lived group had more naive CD4+ T cells, fewer expanded clones and increased TCR diversity, a pattern suggesting age selection. Because donor CMV infection status was unknown, age-related changes in expanded clonotypes were potentially confounded.

The sample was blood. The receptor was derived from a man aged 55 to 70 in good health.

At the DNA level, the sequence is TGTGCCAGCAGTATTCGGGACAGATACGAGCAGTACTTC. The encoded protein is CASSIRDRYEQYF. The V and J genes are TRBV2 and TRBJ2-7, with TRBD1 identical over 7 junction bases. Trimming leaves V shorter by 5 bases and J shorter by 4 bases, with the junction holding 5 bases beyond the gene matches. CDR1 SNHLY and CDR2 FYNNEI were looked up in the germline V gene. The CDR3 spans 13 residues, from the cysteine through the phenylalanine. Left in the record is the CDR3 DNA by itself, 39 bases read in frame from the first base.